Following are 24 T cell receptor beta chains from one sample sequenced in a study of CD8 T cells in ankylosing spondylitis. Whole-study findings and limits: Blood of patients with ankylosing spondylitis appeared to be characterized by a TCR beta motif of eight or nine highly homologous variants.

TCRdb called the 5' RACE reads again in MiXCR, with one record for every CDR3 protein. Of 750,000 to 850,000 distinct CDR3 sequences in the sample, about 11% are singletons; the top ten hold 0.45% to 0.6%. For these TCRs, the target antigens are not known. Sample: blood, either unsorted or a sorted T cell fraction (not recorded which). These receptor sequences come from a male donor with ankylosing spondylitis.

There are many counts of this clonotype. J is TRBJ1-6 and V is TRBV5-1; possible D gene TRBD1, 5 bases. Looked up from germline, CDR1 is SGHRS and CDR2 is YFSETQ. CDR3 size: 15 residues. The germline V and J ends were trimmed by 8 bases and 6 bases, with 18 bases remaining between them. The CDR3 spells CASSRSGTANSPLHF. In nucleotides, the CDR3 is TGCGCCAGTAGTCGTTCCGGGACGGCTAATTCACCCCTCCACTTT.

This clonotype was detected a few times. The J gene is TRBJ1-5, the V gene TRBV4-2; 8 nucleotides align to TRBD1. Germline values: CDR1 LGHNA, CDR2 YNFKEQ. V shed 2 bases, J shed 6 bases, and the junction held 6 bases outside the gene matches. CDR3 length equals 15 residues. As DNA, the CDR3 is TGTGCCAGCAGCCAAAAGCAGGGGGCTGGTCAGCCCCAGCATTTT. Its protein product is CASSQKQGAGQPQHF.

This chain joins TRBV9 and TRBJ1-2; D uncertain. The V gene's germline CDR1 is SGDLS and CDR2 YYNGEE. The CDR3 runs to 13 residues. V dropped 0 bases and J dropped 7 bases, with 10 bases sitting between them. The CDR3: CASSVATDLGYTF. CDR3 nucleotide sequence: TGTGCCAGCAGCGTAGCTACAGATCTTGGCTACACCTTC. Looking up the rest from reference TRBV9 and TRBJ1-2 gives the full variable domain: DSGVTQTPKHLITATGQRVTLRCSPRSGDLSVYWYQQSLDQGLQFLIQYYNGEERAKGNILERFSAQQFPDLHSELNLSSLELGDSALYFCASSVATDLGYTFGSGTRLTVV.

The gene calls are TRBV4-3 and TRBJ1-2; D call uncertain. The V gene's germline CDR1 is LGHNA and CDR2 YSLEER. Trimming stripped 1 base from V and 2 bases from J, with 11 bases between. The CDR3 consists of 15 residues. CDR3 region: CASSQVERANYGYTF. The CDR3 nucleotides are TGCGCCAGCAGCCAAGTAGAGAGGGCAAACTATGGCTACACCTTC.

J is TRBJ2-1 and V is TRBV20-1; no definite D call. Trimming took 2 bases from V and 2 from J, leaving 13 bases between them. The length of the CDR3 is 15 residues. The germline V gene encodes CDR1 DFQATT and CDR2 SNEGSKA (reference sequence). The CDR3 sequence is CSARQRADPYNEQFF. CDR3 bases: TGCAGTGCTAGACAACGGGCAGATCCCTACAATGAGCAGTTCTTC.

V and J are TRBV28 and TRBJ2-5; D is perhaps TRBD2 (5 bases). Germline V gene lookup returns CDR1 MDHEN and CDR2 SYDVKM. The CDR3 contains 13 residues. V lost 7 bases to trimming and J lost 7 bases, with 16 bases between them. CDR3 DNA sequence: TGTGCCAGCACAAGGTCGCTCGGGGTGACCCAGTACTTC. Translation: CASTRSLGVTQYF. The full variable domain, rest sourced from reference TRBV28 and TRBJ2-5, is DVKVTQSSRYLVKRTGEKVFLECVQDMDHENMFWYRQDPGLGLRLIYFSYDVKMKEKGDIPEGYSVSREKKERFSLILESASTNQTSMYLCASTRSLGVTQYFGPGTRLLVL.

For the CDR3, the DNA is TGTGCCAGCAGCTTAGGGCTAACCAACACCGGGGAGCTGTTTTTT. It translates to CASSLGLTNTGELFF. The V call is TRBV13, the J call TRBJ2-2; D call uncertain. Germline V gene data show CDR1 as PRHDT and CDR2 as FYEKMQ (reference sequence). The CDR3 has 15 residues. V lost 0 bases and J 2 bases, leaving 7 bases between the germline ends.

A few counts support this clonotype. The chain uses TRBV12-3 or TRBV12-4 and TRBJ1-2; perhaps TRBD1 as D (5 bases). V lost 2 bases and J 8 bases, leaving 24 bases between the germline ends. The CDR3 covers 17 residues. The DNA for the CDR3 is TGTGCCAGCAGTTTAAGGAAAGGGACGATAGCCCGAGTGGGCTACACCTTC. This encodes CASSLRKGTIARVGYTF.

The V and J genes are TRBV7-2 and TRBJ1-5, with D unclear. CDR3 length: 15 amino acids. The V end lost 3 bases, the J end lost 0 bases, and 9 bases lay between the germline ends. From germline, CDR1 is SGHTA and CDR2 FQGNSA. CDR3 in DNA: TGTGCCAGCAGCTTTGTCAGCAATAGCAATCAGCCCCAGCATTTT. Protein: CASSFVSNSNQPQHF.

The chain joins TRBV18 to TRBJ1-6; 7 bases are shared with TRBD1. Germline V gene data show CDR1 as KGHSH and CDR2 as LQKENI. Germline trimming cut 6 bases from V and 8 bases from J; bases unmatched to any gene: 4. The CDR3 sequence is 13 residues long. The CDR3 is CASSGTADSPLHF. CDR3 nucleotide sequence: TGTGCCAGCTCCGGGACAGCTGATTCACCCCTCCACTTT.

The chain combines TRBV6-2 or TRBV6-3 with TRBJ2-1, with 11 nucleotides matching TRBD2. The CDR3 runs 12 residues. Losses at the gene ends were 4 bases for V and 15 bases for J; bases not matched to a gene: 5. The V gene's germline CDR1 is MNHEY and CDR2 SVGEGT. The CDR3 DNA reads TGTGCCAGCAGTTTAGCGGGAGGGCACGGGTTCTTC. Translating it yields CASSLAGGHGFF.

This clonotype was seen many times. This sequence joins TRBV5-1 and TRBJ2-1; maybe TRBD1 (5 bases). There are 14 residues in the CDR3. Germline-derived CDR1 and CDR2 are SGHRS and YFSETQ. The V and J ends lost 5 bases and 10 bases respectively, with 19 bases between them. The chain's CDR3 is CASRRIATPGEQFF. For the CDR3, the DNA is TGCGCCAGCAGGAGGATAGCAACCCCAGGGGAGCAGTTCTTC.

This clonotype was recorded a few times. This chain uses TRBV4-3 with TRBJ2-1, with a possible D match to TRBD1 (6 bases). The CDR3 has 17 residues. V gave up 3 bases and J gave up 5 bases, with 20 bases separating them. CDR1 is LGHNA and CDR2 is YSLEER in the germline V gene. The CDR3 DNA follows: TGCGCCAGCAGCCAGGCCGTACAGGGCGAATTTGACAATGAGCAGTTCTTC. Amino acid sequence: CASSQAVQGEFDNEQFF.

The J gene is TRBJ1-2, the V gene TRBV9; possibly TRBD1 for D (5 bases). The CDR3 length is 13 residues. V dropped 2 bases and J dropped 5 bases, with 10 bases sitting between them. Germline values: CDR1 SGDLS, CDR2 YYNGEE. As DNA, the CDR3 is TGTGCCAGCAGCGTCTACTCAGGGTATGGCTACACCTTC. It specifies CASSVYSGYGYTF.

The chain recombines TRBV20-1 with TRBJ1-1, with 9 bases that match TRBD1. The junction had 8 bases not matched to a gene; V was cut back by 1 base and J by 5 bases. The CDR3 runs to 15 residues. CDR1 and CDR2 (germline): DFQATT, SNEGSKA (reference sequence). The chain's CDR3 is CSARAPGQGWTEAFF. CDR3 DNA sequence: TGCAGTGCTAGAGCCCCGGGACAGGGTTGGACTGAAGCTTTCTTT.

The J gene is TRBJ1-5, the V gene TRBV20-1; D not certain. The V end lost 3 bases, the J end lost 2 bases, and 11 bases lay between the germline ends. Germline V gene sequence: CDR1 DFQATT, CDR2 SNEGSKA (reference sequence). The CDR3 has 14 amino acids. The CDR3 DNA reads TGCAGTGCTAGGGGCGGAGGAGGCAATCAGCCCCAGCATTTT. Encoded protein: CSARGGGGNQPQHF.

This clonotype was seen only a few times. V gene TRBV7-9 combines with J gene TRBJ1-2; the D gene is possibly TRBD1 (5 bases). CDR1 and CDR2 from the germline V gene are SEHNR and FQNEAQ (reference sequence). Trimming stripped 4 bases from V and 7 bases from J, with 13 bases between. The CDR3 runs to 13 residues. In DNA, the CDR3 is TGTGCCAGCAGCTGGTGGAACCAGGGTGGCTACACCTTC. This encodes CASSWWNQGGYTF.

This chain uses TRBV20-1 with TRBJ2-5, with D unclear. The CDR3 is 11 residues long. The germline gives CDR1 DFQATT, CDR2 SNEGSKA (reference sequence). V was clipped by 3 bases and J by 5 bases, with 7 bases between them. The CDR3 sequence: CSASSPETQYF. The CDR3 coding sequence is TGCAGTGCTAGTAGCCCTGAGACCCAGTACTTC.

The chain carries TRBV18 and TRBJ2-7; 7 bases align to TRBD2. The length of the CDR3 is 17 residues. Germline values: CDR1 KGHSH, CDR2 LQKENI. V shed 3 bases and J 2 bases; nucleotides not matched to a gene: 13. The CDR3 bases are TGTGCCAGCTCACCTTACCCCATGGGCGGGAGCCCCTACGAGCAGTACTTC. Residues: CASSPYPMGGSPYEQYF.

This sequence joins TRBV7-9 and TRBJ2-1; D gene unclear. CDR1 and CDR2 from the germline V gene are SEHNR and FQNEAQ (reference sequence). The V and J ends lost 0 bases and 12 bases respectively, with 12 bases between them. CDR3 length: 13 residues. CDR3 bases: TGTGCCAGCAGCTTAGCGGGTTATTCTGGGCAGTTCTTC. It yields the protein CASSLAGYSGQFF.

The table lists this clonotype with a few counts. The CDR3 spells CASSLMTGDGGYTF. The CDR3 DNA follows: TGCGCCAGCAGCTTAATGACAGGGGATGGCGGCTACACCTTC. The rearrangement joins TRBV5-1 to TRBJ1-2; 8 nucleotides line up with TRBD1. This CDR3 contains 14 residues. V lost 2 bases, J lost 8 bases, and 8 bases stayed unmatched. CDR1 and CDR2 from the germline V gene are SGHRS and YFSETQ.

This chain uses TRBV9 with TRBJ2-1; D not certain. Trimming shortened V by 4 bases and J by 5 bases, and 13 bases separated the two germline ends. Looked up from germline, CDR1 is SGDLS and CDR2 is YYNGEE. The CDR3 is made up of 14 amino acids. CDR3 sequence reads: CASSMSGYNNEQFF. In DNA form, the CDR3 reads TGTGCCAGCAGCATGTCCGGGTACAACAATGAGCAGTTCTTC.

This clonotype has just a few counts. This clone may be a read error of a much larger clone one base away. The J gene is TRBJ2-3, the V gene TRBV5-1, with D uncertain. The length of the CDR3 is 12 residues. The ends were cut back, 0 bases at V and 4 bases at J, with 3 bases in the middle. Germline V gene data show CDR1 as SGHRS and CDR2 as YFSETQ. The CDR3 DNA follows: TGCGCCAGCAGCTTGGATCCAGATACGCAGTATTTT. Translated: CASSLDPDTQYF.

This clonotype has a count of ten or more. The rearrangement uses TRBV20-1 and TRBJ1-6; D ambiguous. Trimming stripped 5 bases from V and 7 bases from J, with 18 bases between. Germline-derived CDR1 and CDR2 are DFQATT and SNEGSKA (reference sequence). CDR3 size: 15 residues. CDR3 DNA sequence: TGCAGTGCTGGCACCTCATGGGCTGCCAATTCACCCCTCCACTTT. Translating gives CSAGTSWAANSPLHF.